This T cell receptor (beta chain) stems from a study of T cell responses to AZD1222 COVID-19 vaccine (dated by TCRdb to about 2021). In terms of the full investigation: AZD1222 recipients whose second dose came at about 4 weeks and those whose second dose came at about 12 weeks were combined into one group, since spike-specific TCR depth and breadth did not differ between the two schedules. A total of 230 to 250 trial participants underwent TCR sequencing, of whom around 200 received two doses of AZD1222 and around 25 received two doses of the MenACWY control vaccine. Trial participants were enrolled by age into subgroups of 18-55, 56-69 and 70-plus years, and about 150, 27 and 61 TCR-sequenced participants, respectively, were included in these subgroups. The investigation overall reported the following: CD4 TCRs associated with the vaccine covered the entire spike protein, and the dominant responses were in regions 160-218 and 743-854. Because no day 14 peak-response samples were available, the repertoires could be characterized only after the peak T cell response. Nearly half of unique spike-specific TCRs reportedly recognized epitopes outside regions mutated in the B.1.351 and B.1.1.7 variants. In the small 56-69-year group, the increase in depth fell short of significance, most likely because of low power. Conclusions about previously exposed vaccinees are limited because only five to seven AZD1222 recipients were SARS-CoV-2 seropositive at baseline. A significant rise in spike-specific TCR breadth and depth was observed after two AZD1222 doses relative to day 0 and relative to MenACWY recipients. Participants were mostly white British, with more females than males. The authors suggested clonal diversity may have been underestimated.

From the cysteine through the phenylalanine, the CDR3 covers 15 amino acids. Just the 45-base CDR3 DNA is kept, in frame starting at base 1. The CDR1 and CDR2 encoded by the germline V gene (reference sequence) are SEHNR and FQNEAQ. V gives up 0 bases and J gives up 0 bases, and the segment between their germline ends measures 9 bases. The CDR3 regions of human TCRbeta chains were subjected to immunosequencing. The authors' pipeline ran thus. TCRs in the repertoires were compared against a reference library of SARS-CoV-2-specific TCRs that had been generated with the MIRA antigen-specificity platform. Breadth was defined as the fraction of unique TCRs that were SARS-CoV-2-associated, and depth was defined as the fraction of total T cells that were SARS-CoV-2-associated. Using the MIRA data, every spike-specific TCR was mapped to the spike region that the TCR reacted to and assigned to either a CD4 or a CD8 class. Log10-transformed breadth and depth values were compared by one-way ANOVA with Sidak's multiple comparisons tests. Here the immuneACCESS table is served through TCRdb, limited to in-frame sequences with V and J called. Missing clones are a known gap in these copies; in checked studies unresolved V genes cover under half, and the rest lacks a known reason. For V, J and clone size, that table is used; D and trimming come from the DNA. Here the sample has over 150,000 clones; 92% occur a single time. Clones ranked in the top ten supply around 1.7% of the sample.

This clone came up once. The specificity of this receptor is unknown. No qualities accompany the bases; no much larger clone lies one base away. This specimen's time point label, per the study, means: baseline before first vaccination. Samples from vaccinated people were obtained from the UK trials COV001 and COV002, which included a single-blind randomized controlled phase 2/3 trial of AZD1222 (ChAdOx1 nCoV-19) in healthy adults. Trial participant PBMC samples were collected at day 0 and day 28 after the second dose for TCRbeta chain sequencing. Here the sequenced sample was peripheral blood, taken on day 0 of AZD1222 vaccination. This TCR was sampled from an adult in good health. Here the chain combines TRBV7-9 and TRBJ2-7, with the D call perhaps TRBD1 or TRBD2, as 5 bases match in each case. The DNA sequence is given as TGTGCCAGCAGCTTAGCCGGGACCCTCTCCTACGAGCAGTACTTC. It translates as CASSLAGTLSYEQYF.